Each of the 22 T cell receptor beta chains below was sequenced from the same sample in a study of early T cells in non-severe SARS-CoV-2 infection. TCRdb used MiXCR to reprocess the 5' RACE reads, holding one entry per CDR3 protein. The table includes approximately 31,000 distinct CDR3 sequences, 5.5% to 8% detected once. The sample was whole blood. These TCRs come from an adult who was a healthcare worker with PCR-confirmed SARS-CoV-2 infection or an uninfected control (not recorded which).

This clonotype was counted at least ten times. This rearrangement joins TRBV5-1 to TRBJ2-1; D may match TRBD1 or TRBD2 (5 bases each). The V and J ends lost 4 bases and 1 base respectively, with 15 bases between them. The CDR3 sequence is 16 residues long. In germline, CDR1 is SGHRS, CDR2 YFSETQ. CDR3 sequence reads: CASSMPPGPSYNEQFF. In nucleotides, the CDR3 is TGCGCCAGCAGCATGCCACCGGGACCATCCTACAATGAGCAGTTCTTC.

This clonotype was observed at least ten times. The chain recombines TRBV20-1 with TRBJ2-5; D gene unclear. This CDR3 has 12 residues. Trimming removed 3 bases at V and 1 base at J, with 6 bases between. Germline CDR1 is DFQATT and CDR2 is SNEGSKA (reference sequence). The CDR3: CSASGTQETQYF. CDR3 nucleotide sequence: TGCAGTGCTAGCGGCACCCAAGAGACCCAGTACTTC.

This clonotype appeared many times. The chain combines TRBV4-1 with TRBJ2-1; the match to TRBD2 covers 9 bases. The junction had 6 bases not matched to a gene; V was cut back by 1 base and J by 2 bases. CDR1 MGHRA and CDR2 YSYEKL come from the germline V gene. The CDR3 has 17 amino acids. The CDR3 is CASSQAVSGGPYNEQFF. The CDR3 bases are TGCGCCAGCAGCCAAGCCGTTAGCGGGGGACCCTACAATGAGCAGTTCTTC.

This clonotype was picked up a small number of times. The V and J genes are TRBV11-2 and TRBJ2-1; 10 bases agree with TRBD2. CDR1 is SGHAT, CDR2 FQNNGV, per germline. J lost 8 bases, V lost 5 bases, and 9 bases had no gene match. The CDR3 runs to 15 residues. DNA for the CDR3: TGTGCCAGCAGCCCTCTACTAGCGGGATACGATGAGCAGTTCTTC. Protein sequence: CASSPLLAGYDEQFF.

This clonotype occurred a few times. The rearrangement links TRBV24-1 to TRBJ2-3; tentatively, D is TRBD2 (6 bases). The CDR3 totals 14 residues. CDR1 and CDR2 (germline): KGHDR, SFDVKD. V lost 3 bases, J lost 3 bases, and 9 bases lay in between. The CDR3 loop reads CATSDDGLTDTQYF. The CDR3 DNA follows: TGTGCCACCAGTGATGACGGACTAACAGATACGCAGTATTTT.

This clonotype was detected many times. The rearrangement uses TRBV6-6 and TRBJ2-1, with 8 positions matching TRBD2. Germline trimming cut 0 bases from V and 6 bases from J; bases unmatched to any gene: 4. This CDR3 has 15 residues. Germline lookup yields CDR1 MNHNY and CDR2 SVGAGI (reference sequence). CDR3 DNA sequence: TGTGCCAGCAGTTACTCGCGCGGGACTAGCAATGAGCAGTTCTTC. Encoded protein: CASSYSRGTSNEQFF.

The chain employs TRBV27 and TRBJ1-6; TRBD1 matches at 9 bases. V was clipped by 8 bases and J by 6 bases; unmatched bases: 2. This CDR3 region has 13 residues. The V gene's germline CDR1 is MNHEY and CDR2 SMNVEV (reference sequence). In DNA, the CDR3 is TGTGCCAGCGGGGGACAGGGTAATTCACCCCTCCACTTT. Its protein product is CASGGQGNSPLHF.

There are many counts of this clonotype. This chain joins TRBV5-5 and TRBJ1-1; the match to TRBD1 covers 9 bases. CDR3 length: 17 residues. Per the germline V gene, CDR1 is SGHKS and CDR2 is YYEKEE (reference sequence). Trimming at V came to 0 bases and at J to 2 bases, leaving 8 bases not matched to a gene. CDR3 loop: CASSLVWLTGGNTEAFF. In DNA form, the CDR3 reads TGTGCCAGCAGCTTGGTGTGGTTGACAGGGGGAAACACTGAAGCTTTCTTT.

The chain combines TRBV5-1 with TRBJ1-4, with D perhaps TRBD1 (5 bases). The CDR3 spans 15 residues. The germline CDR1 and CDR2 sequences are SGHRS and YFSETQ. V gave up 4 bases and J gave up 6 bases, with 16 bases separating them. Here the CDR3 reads CASSPGGRVDEKLFF. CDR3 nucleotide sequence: TGCGCCAGCAGCCCCGGTGGCAGGGTAGATGAAAAACTGTTTTTT.

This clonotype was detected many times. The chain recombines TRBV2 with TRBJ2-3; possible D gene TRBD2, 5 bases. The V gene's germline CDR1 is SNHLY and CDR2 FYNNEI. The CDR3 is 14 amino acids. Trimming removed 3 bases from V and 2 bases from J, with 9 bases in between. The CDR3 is CASSDWEPTDTQYF. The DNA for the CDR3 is TGTGCCAGCAGTGATTGGGAGCCCACAGATACGCAGTATTTT.

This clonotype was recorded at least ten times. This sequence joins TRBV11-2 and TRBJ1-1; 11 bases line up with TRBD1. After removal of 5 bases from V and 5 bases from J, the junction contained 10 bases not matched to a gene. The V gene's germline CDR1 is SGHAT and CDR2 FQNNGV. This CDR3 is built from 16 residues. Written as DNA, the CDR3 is TGTGCCAGCAGCCCTGGACAGGGGGCAGTAAGAACTGAAGCTTTCTTT. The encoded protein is CASSPGQGAVRTEAFF.

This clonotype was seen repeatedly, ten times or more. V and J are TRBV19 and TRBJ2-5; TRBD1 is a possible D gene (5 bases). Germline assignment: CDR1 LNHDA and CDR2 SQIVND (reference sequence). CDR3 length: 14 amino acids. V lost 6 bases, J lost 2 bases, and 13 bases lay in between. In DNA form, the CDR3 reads TGTGCCAGTAGGTCGATTCAGGGTCAAGAGACCCAGTACTTC. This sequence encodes CASRSIQGQETQYF.

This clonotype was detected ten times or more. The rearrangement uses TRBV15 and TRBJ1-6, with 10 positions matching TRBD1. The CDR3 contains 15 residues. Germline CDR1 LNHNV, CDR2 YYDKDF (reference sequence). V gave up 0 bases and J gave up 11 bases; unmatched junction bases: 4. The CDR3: CATSRDRGTGAPLHF. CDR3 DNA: TGTGCCACCAGCAGAGATAGGGGGACAGGGGCACCCCTCCACTTT.

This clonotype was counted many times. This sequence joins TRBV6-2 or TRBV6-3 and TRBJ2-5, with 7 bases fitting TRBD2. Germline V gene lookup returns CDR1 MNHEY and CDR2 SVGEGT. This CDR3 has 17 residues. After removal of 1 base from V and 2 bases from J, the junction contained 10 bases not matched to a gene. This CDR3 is CASSYFTALASQETQYF. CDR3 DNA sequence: TGTGCCAGCAGTTACTTTACGGCACTAGCGAGTCAAGAGACCCAGTACTTC.

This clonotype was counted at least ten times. The CDR3 protein is CSASPKDRGLVFWYF. The CDR3 coding sequence is TGCAGTGCTAGCCCGAAAGACAGGGGGCTTGTTTTTTGGTACTTC. The chain employs TRBV20-1 and TRBJ2-4, with 10 bases that match TRBD1. CDR1 and CDR2 (germline): DFQATT, SNEGSKA (reference sequence). The J segment lost 15 bases and the V segment lost 3 bases, leaving 17 bases of the junction unmatched. The CDR3 is made up of 15 amino acids.

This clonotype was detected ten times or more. This CDR3 reads CASSFTQSNSPLHF. Here the CDR3 DNA reads TGTGCCAGCAGTTTTACTCAATCGAATTCACCCCTCCACTTT. The rearrangement uses TRBV27 and TRBJ1-6; no definite D call. Germline values: CDR1 MNHEY, CDR2 SMNVEV (reference sequence). The V gene lost 3 bases and the J gene lost 7 bases, with 10 bases spanning the gap. The CDR3 length is 14 residues.

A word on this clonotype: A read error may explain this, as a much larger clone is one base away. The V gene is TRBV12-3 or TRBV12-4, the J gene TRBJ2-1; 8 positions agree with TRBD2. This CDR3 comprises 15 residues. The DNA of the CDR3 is TGTGCCAGCAGTTTACAAGCGGGAGCCTACAATGAGAAGTTCTTC. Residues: CASSLQAGAYNEKFF.

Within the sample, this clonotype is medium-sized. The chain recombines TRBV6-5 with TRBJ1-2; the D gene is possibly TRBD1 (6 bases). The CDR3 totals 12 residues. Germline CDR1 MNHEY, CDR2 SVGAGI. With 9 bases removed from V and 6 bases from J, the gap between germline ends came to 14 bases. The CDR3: CASTRGQNGYTF. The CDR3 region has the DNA TGTGCCAGTACCAGGGGTCAAAATGGCTACACCTTC.

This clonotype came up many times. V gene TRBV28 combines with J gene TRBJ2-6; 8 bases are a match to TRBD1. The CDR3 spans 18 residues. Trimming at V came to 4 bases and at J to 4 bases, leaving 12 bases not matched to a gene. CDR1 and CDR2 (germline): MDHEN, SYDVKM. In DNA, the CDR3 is TGTGCCAGCAGTTCCCGGACAGGGTATTTTACCGGGGCCAACGTCCTGACTTTC. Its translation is CASSSRTGYFTGANVLTF.

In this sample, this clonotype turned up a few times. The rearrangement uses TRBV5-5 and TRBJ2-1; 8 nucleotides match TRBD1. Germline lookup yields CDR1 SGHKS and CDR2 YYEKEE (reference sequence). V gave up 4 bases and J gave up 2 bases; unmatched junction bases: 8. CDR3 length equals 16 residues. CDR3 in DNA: TGTGCCAGCAGCCCCGGACAGGGATTAACCTACAATGAGCAGTTCTTC. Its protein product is CASSPGQGLTYNEQFF.

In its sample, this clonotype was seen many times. CDR3 in amino acids: CASSVQLTGELFF. As DNA, the CDR3 is TGTGCCAGCAGTGTCCAGTTAACCGGGGAGCTGTTTTTT. The J gene is TRBJ2-2, the V gene TRBV12-3 or TRBV12-4; no firm D call. V was pared by 5 bases and J by 5 bases, with 9 bases between. The CDR3 runs to 13 residues.

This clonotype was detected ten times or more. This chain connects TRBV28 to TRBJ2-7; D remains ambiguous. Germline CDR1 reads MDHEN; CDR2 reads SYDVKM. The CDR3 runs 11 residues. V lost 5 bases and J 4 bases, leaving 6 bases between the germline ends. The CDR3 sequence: CASSGVYEQYF. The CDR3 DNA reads TGTGCCAGCAGTGGGGTTTACGAGCAGTACTTC.